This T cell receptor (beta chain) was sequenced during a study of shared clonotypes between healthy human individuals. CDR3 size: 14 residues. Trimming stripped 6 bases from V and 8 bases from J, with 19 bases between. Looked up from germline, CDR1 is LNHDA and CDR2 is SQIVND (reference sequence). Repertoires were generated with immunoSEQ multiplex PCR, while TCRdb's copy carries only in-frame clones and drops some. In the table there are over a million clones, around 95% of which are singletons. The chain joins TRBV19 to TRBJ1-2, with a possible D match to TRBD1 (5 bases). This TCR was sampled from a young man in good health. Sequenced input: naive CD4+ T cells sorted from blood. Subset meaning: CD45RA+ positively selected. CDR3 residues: CASRMGGPIGGYTF. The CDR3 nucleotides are TGTGCCAGTAGAATGGGGGGTCCCATCGGGGGCTACACCTTC.